This T cell receptor (beta chain) appears in the sequencing data of a study of blood T cells in healthy people across ages. A second PCR of 7 to 11 cycles used a sample-barcoded 5' primer and a J-beta primer mix. Each cDNA molecule, via a template-switch adaptor with 12 random nucleotides, was tagged. TCRdb reprocessed the 5' RACE reads with MiXCR, giving one entry per CDR3 protein. The table has roughly 830,000 distinct CDR3 sequences, approximately 59% seen once. The TCR sequence derives from a man between 25 and 39 years old in good health. Sample: blood.

CDR3 in amino acids: CSAGYGTGAYEQYF. In DNA form, the CDR3 reads TGCAGTGCTGGATACGGGACAGGGGCTTACGAGCAGTACTTC. This chain uses TRBV20-1 with TRBJ2-7; 10 bases line up with TRBD1. This CDR3 spans 14 amino acids. From germline, CDR1 is DFQATT and CDR2 SNEGSKA (reference sequence). The junction had 8 bases not matched to a gene; V was cut back by 5 bases and J by 4 bases.